This is a list of T cell receptor beta chains from one sample in a study of blood T cells in healthy people across ages. TCRdb analysed the 5' RACE reads with MiXCR anew, one entry per CDR3 protein. The data contain some 940,000 distinct CDR3 sequences, almost 30% of them seen just once; the ten biggest clones take up roughly a tenth. This sample also belongs to another study, concerning T cells of mothers and their children.

Material for sequencing was blood. These receptors originate from a woman between 40 and 55 years old in good health. The CDR3 runs from the conserved cysteine through the conserved F or W. The D gene is left open where the match is weak. A row's size may be missing; if present it is once, few, many or a size class.

>16|many|TRBV7-2|TRBJ2-1|TRBD2
CASSFTGTSAYNEQFF
TGTGCCAGCAGCTTTACCGGGACTAGCGCCTACAATGAGCAGTTCTTC
>15|-|TRBV7-2|TRBJ2-1|TRBD2
CACSPWRGVYNEQFF
TGTGCCTGCAGCCCCTGGCGGGGGGTCTACAATGAGCAGTTCTTC
>15|many|TRBV7-9|TRBJ1-5|-
CASSLGGYGGQPQHF
TGTGCCAGCAGCTTAGGCGGGTACGGGGGTCAGCCCCAGCATTTT
>17|-|TRBV15|TRBJ2-5|TRBD2
CATSRGSASGGQETQYF
TGTGCCACCAGCAGAGGTTCTGCTAGCGGGGGCCAAGAGACCCAGTACTTC
>16|-|TRBV12-3/TRBV12-4|TRBJ2-3|-
CASTPGSGVRTDTQYF
TGTGCCAGCACCCCGGGGAGCGGAGTGCGCACAGATACGCAGTATTTT
>16|many|TRBV7-2|TRBJ2-5|TRBD2
CASSLLAGGWAETQYF
TGTGCCAGCAGCTTATTAGCGGGGGGGTGGGCAGAGACCCAGTACTTC
>15|-|TRBV7-2|TRBJ2-5|-
CASSHSGWYQETQYF
TGTGCCAGCAGCCATAGCGGATGGTACCAAGAGACCCAGTACTTC
>16|few|TRBV7-9|TRBJ2-5|TRBD1
CASSLTQQGAQETQYF
TGTGCCAGCAGCTTAACACAACAGGGGGCCCAAGAGACCCAGTACTTC
>16|-|TRBV15|TRBJ2-5|TRBD1
CATSRDPNRGEETQYF
TGTGCCACCAGCAGAGATCCGAACAGGGGAGAAGAGACCCAGTACTTC
>12|-|TRBV28|TRBJ2-3|-
CASSRLGPTQYF
TGTGCCAGCAGCCGATTGGGGCCTACGCAGTATTTT
>14|few|TRBV7-2|TRBJ1-4|-
CASSLEGFREKLFF
TGTGCCAGCAGCTTAGAGGGCTTTAGAGAAAAACTGTTTTTT
>16|many|TRBV9|TRBJ2-7|-
CASSVERSEGSYEQYF
TGTGCCAGCAGCGTTGAGCGGTCGGAGGGCTCCTACGAGCAGTACTTC
>13|few|TRBV12-3/TRBV12-4|TRBJ2-5|-
CAIRDKVEETQYF
TGTGCCATCAGAGATAAAGTAGAAGAGACCCAGTACTTC
>14|-|TRBV5-6|TRBJ2-1|-
CASTQGQKYNEQFF
TGTGCCAGCACCCAAGGACAGAAATACAATGAGCAGTTCTTC
>17|-|TRBV12-3/TRBV12-4|TRBJ2-1|TRBD2
CASSLVGGVAGNKEQFF
TGTGCCAGCAGTTTAGTGGGGGGGGTAGCGGGCAACAAGGAGCAGTTCTTC
>14|-|TRBV7-2|TRBJ2-1|-
CASSQISLGNGQFF
TGTGCCAGCAGCCAAATCTCCCTTGGAAATGGGCAGTTCTTC
>16|few|TRBV12-3/TRBV12-4|TRBJ2-4|-
CAGSPRGKTAKNIQYF
TGTGCCGGCAGCCCCAGGGGAAAGACAGCCAAAAACATTCAGTACTTC
>14|-|TRBV6-5|TRBJ1-5|-
CASRQGQRDQPQHF
TGTGCCAGCAGACAAGGACAAAGAGATCAGCCCCAGCATTTT
>14|-|TRBV20-1|TRBJ2-7|-
CSARVPGAGYEQYF
TGCAGTGCTAGAGTGCCGGGGGCGGGGTACGAGCAGTACTTC
>15|-|TRBV7-9|TRBJ1-1|-
CASTPRSAGSTEAFF
TGTGCCAGCACCCCTCGTTCTGCAGGGAGCACTGAAGCTTTCTTT
>17|-|TRBV3-1|TRBJ1-2|TRBD1
CACSQDPRTGEDYGYTF
TGTGCCTGCAGCCAAGATCCGAGGACAGGGGAAGACTATGGCTACACCTTC
>16|few|TRBV24-1|TRBJ2-1|TRBD1
CATSDSGTGGCNEQFF
TGTGCCACCAGTGATTCCGGGACAGGGGGCTGCAATGAGCAGTTCTTC
>15|-|TRBV7-2|TRBJ2-7|-
CASSLAGTEPSEQYF
TGTGCCAGCAGCTTAGCTGGGACGGAGCCGTCGGAGCAGTACTTC
>13|-|TRBV6-5|TRBJ1-1|-
CASQGWLNTEAFF
TGTGCCAGCCAGGGTTGGTTGAACACTGAAGCTTTCTTT
>12|-|TRBV20-1|TRBJ1-2|-
CSAQTGDYGYTF
TGCAGTGCTCAGACAGGCGACTATGGCTACACCTTC
>15|-|TRBV7-2|TRBJ1-1|TRBD1
CASSTQGALNTEAFF
TGTGCCAGCAGCACCCAGGGGGCGTTGAACACTGAAGCTTTCTTT
>14|-|TRBV7-8|TRBJ1-6|TRBD1
CASSSDRGNSPLHF
TGTGCCAGCAGTTCGGACAGGGGAAATTCACCCCTCCACTTT
>14|-|TRBV28|TRBJ2-7|-
CASSFATALYEQYF
TGTGCCAGCAGTTTCGCCACAGCCCTCTACGAGCAGTACTTC
>17|many|TRBV20-1|TRBJ2-7|TRBD1
CSAKQQGKRTLRYEQYF
TGCAGTGCTAAACAACAGGGGAAGAGGACCCTGCGCTACGAGCAGTACTTC
>17|-|TRBV9|TRBJ2-7|TRBD1
CASSVDARGTGGNEQYF
TGTGCCAGCAGCGTAGACGCTCGGGGGACAGGGGGCAATGAGCAGTACTTC
>9|-|TRBV6-1|TRBJ1-5|-
CISNQPQHF
TGTATCAGCAATCAGCCCCAGCATTTT
>17|few|TRBV5-5|TRBJ1-4|-
CASSLLSGQTINEKLFF
TGTGCCAGCAGCTTGCTCTCTGGGCAGACAATTAATGAAAAACTGTTTTTT
>15|-|TRBV12-3/TRBV12-4|TRBJ2-7|TRBD1
CTSSFRTGDIYEQYF
TGTACCAGCAGTTTTAGGACAGGGGACATCTACGAGCAGTACTTC
>15|many|TRBV28|TRBJ2-7|TRBD1
CASRGPGQGSYEQYF
TGTGCCAGCAGGGGACCGGGACAGGGATCCTACGAGCAGTACTTC
>16|-|TRBV6-2/TRBV6-3|TRBJ2-7|TRBD1
CASSRDPRTGSYEQYF
TGTGCCAGCAGCCGCGACCCCCGGACAGGGAGCTACGAGCAGTACTTC
>14|-|TRBV14|TRBJ1-6|TRBD1
CASSMDRVNSPLHF
TGTGCCAGCAGCATGGACAGGGTAAATTCACCCCTCCACTTT
>15|-|TRBV7-9|TRBJ1-5|-
CASTRTGQNNQPQHF
TGTGCCAGCACCAGGACGGGACAAAACAATCAGCCCCAGCATTTT
>15|few|TRBV11-2|TRBJ2-1|-
CASSRGRVLVDEQFF
TGTGCCAGCAGCCGCGGCAGGGTTCTTGTGGATGAGCAGTTCTTC
>16|-|TRBV20-1|TRBJ1-5|TRBD1
CSASTTGTASNQPQHF
TGCAGTGCTAGCACCACCGGGACAGCTAGCAATCAGCCCCAGCATTTT
>13|-|TRBV6-6|TRBJ2-7|-
CASTTTSTYEQYF
TGTGCCAGCACTACGACAAGTACCTACGAGCAGTACTTC
>14|-|TRBV20-1|TRBJ1-3|TRBD1
CSASDRGSGNTIYF
TGCAGTGCTAGTGACAGGGGGTCTGGAAACACCATATATTTT
>14|few|TRBV7-3|TRBJ2-3|-
CACSLDPSTDTQYF
TGTGCCTGCAGCTTAGACCCCAGCACAGATACGCAGTATTTT
>16|-|TRBV9|TRBJ2-5|-
CASSVAGAYNQETQYF
TGTGCCAGCAGCGTAGCGGGGGCCTATAATCAAGAGACCCAGTACTTC
>14|-|TRBV9|TRBJ1-1|-
CASIVLQEATEAFF
TGTGCCAGCATCGTCCTCCAAGAGGCGACTGAAGCTTTCTTT
>13|-|TRBV5-1|TRBJ2-1|-
CASSLDTNNEQFF
TGCGCCAGCAGCTTGGACACCAACAATGAGCAGTTCTTC
>14|-|TRBV6-6|TRBJ1-2|-
CASSWKGPNYGYTF
TGTGCCAGCAGTTGGAAAGGGCCTAACTATGGCTACACCTTC
>15|many|TRBV4-1|TRBJ2-1|-
CASSQGYSAYNEQFF
TGCGCCAGCAGCCAAGGCTACTCCGCCTACAATGAGCAGTTCTTC
>16|-|TRBV9|TRBJ2-1|-
CASSVEGRAIYNEQFF
TGTGCCAGCAGCGTGGAGGGGCGGGCGATCTACAATGAGCAGTTCTTC
>16|once|TRBV9|TRBJ1-3|TRBD1
CASSVTPGGTGNTIYF
TGTGCCAGCAGCGTTACCCCAGGGGGAACTGGAAACACCATATATTTT
>17|-|TRBV4-1|TRBJ2-1|-
CASSQDVPGSSYNEQFF
TGCGCCAGCAGCCAAGACGTCCCAGGTAGTAGCTACAATGAGCAGTTCTTC
>15|once|TRBV9|TRBJ1-4|TRBD1
CASSVGDRRYEKLFF
TGTGCCAGCAGCGTAGGGGACAGGCGGTACGAAAAACTGTTTTTT
>13|-|TRBV7-9|TRBJ1-1|-
CASSLAGETEAFF
TGTGCCAGCAGCTTAGCGGGGGAGACTGAAGCTTTCTTT
>17|few|TRBV18|TRBJ2-4|-
CASSPPGRTVAKNIQYF
TGTGCCAGCTCACCACCGGGACGGACTGTAGCCAAAAACATTCAGTACTTC
>15|-|TRBV20-1|TRBJ1-5|-
CSASLDMRGNQPQHF
TGCAGTGCTAGTCTGGACATGCGGGGCAATCAGCCCCAGCATTTT
>16|few|TRBV7-2|TRBJ2-7|TRBD2
CASSLARSGGGYEQYF
TGTGCCAGCAGCTTAGCGAGGAGCGGGGGTGGTTACGAGCAGTACTTC
>12|many|TRBV7-2|TRBJ2-1|TRBD1
CASSSDRGKQFF
TGTGCCAGCAGCTCCGACAGGGGGAAGCAGTTCTTC
>16|-|TRBV7-8|TRBJ2-5|-
CASRMGASLAAPEQYF
TGTGCCAGCCGGATGGGGGCCAGCTTAGCGGCCCCGGAGCAGTACTTC